This T cell receptor (beta chain) was observed in a study of T cell responses to AZD1222 COVID-19 vaccine. Study-wide background: Pooled samples include second doses given at about 4 or 12 weeks. Study-wide points: Most donors were white British, females outnumbered males, and clonal diversity was possibly underestimated.

After removal of 3 bases from V and 0 bases from J, the junction contained 4 bases not matched to a gene. Germline V gives CDR1 SEHNR, CDR2 FQNEAQ (reference sequence). The CDR3 sequence is 15 residues long. Produced via immunoSEQ multiplex PCR; TCRdb's table is partial and in-frame only. The sample has roughly 99,000 clones, under 95% seen once. With regard to this clone: What it binds is unknown.

The TCR comes from an adult in good health. This specimen consisted of peripheral blood, obtained on day 0 of AZD1222 vaccination. The V and J genes are TRBV7-9 and TRBJ1-2; 7 bases fit TRBD1. In DNA form, the CDR3 reads TGTGCCAGCAGCTTGACAGGGACGTCTAACTATGGCTACACCTTC. Residues: CASSLTGTSNYGYTF.